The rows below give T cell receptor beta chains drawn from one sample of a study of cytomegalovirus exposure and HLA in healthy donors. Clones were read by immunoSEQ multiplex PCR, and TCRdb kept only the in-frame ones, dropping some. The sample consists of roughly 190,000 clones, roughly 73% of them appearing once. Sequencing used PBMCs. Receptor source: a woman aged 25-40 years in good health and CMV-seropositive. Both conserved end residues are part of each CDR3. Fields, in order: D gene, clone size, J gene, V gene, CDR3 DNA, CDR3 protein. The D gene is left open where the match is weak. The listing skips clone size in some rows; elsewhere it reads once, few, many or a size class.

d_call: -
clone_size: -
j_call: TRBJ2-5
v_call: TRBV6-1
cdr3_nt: TGTGCCAGCAGTGAAGCGTTCGGCCAAGAGACCCAGTACTTC
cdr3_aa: CASSEAFGQETQYF

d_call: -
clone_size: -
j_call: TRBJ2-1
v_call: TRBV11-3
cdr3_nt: TGTGCCAGCAGCTCGCGGGGCAAGGACAACTACAATGAGCAGTTCTTC
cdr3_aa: CASSSRGKDNYNEQFF

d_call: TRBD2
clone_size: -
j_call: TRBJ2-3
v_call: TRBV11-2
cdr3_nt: TGTGCCACTACGGGCGGCCATGGGGGGGATGGAGATACGCAGTATTTT
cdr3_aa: CATTGGHGGDGDTQYF

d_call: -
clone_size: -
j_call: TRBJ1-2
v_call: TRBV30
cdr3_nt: TGTGCCTGGAGTGTACCAGGGCTCCCTCTAGGCTACACCTTC
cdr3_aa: CAWSVPGLPLGYTF

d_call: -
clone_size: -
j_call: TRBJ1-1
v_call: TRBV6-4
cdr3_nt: TGTGCCAGCAGGCTTACAGAGAACACTGAAGCTTTCTTT
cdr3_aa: CASRLTENTEAFF

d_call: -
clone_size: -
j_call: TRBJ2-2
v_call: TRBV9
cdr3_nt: TGTGCCAGCAGCGTTATAGGCGGAGATACCGGGGAGCTGTTTTTT
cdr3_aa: CASSVIGGDTGELFF

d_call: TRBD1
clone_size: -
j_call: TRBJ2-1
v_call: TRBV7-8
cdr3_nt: TGTGCCAGCAGCCCCCCGGGGACAGTCTACAATGAGCAGTTCTTC
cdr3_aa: CASSPPGTVYNEQFF

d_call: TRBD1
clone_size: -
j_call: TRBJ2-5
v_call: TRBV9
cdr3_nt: TGTGCCAGCAGCCTCACACAGGGGCAAGAGACCCAGTACTTC
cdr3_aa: CASSLTQGQETQYF

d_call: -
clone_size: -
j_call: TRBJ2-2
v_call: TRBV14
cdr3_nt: TGTGCCAGCAGCCAACTACACGGGTGGAACACCGGGGAGCTGTTTTTT
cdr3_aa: CASSQLHGWNTGELFF

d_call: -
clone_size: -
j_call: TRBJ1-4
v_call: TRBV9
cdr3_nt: TGTGCCAGCAGCGTAGGAACATCTCCCCAGAAACTGTTTTTT
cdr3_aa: CASSVGTSPQKLFF

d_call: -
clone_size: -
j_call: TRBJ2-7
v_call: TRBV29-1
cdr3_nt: TGCAGCGTTGGGTCCAGCGGCGGGTACGAGCAGTACTTC
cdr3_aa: CSVGSSGGYEQYF

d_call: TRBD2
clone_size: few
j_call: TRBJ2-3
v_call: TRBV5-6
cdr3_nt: TGTGCCAGCAGGTTGTCGAGACTAGCGGGAGGGCCCGGCACAGATACGCAGTATTTT
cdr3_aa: CASRLSRLAGGPGTDTQYF

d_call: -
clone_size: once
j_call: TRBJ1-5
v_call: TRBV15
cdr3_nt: TGTGCCACCAGCAGAGATCCAACAGCCCCCCAGCATTTT
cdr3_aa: CATSRDPTAPQHF

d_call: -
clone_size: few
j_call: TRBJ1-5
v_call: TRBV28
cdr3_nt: TGTGCCAGCACCACAGGTTTTAGGGGCAATCAGCCCCAGCATTTT
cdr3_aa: CASTTGFRGNQPQHF

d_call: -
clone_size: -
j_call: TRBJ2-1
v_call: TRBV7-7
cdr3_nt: TGTGCCAGCAGCTCCCATAGCGCCAGCTCCTACAATGAGCAGTTCTTC
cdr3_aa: CASSSHSASSYNEQFF

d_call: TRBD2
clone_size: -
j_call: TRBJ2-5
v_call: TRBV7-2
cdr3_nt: TGTGCCAGCAGCTTAGCCGGCGGGGGGGCCGAGACCCAGTACTTC
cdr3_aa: CASSLAGGGAETQYF

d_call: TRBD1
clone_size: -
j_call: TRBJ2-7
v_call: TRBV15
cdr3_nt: TGTGCCACCAGCAGAGATCTGGGACAGGGCTACGAGCAGTACTTC
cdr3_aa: CATSRDLGQGYEQYF

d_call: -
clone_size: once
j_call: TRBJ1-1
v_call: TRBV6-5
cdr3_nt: TGTGCCAGCGGGGGGGGTTTTGAAGCTTTCTTT
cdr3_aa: CASGGGFEAFF

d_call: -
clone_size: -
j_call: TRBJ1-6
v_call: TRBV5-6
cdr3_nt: TGTGCCAGCAGCTTGGGACAGCTTAATTCACCCCTCCACTTT
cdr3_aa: CASSLGQLNSPLHF

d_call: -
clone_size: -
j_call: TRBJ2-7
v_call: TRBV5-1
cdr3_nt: TGCGCCAGCAGCGGGCGGGGCGAGCAGTACTTC
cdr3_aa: CASSGRGEQYF

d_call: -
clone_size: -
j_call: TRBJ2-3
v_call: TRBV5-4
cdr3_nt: TGTGCCAGCAGCTTGCGGTCAGATACGCAGTATTTT
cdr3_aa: CASSLRSDTQYF

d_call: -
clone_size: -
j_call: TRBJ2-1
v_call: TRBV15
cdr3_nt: TGTGCCACCAGCAGAGATCAAGAGGGGGTCAATGAGCAGTTCTTC
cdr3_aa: CATSRDQEGVNEQFF

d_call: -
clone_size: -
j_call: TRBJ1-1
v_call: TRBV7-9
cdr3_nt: TGTGCCAGCAGCCGCCTGTCCCCACAATCGAACACTGAAGCTTTCTTT
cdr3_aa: CASSRLSPQSNTEAFF

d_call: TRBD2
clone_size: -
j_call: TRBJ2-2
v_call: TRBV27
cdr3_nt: TGTGCCAGCAGTTTTGCGGGGGGCTCGCCCGGGGAGCTGTTTTTT
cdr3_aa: CASSFAGGSPGELFF

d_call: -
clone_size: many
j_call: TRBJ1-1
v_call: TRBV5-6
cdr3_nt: TGTGCCAGCAGCTCATTCCAGGGTATGAACACTGAAGCTTTCTTT
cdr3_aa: CASSSFQGMNTEAFF

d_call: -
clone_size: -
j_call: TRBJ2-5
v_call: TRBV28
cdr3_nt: TGTGCCAGCAATCGTCGGACAGTCCAAGAGACCCAGTACTTC
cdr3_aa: CASNRRTVQETQYF

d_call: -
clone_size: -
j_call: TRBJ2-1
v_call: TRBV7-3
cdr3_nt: TGTGCCAGCAGCAACCGGGACACCCACCGGGGTGAGCAGTTCTTC
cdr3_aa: CASSNRDTHRGEQFF

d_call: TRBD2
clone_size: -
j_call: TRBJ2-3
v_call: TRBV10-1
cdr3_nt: TGCGCCAGAGAGCAAGCCCCGGGACTAGCGGGAGGAGATACGCAGTATTTT
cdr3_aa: CAREQAPGLAGGDTQYF

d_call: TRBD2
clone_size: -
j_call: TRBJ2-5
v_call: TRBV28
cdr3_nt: TGTGCCAGCAGTTTTCTGGTAGCGGGGGACCAAGAGACCCAGTACTTC
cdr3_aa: CASSFLVAGDQETQYF

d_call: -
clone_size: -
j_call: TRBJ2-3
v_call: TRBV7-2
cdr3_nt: TGTGCCAGCAGCTTAGCGTCCCCCCTTTCCCGGGGAGATACGCAGTATTTT
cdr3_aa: CASSLASPLSRGDTQYF

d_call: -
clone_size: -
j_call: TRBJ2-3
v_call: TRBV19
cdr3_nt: TGTGCCAGTAGTGCTAGATCAGATACGCAGTATTTT
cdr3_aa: CASSARSDTQYF

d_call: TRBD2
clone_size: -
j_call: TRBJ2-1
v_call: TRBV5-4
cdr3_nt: TGTGCCAGCAGCTTGGACGCGGGAGGGTTAAATGAGCAGTTCTTC
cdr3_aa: CASSLDAGGLNEQFF

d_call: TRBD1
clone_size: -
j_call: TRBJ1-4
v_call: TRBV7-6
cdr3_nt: TGTGCCAGCAGCTTAGTCCGGACAGGGGTTGAAAAACTGTTTTTT
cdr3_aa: CASSLVRTGVEKLFF

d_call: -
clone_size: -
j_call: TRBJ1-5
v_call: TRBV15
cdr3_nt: TGTGCCACCAGCAGAGTCAGTACCAATAGCAATCAGCCCCAGCATTTT
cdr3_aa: CATSRVSTNSNQPQHF

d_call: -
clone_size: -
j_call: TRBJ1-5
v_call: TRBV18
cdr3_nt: TGTGCCAGCTCACCAACAGGTGGGGTTGATAATAGCAATCAGCCCCAGCATTTT
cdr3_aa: CASSPTGGVDNSNQPQHF

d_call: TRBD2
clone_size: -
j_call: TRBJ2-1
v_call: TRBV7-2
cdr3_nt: TGTGCCAGCACCCCTAGACTAGCGGGGGGCCTTGAGCAGTTCTTC
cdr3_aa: CASTPRLAGGLEQFF

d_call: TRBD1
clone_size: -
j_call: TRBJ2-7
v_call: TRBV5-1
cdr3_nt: TGCGCCAGCAGCTTACAGACAGGGGGGATCTACGAGCAGTACTTC
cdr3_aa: CASSLQTGGIYEQYF

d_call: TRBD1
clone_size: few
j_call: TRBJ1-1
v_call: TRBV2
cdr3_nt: TGTGCCAGCAGTGGACAGGGGGTAGGCACTGAAGCTTTCTTT
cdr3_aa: CASSGQGVGTEAFF

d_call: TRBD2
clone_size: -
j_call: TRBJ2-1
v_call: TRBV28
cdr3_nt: TGTGCCAGCAATAGCTTGTTAGCGGGAGGGCCGGTCCCCTACAATGAGCAGTTCTTC
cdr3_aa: CASNSLLAGGPVPYNEQFF

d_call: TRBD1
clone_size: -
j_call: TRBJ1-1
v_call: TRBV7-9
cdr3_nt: TGTGCCAGCAGCTTAGAGAGCAGGGGGGAAACTGAAGCTTTCTTT
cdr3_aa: CASSLESRGETEAFF

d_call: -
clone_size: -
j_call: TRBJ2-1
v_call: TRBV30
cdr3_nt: TGTGCCTGGAGTGCCCAAAGGACAGAGAATGAGCAGTTCTTC
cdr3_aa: CAWSAQRTENEQFF

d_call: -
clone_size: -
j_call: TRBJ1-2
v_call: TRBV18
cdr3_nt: TGTGCCAGCTCACCACAGGCGGGCGAGGGCTACACCTTC
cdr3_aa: CASSPQAGEGYTF

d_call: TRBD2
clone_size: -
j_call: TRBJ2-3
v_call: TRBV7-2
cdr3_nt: TGTGCCAGCAGCTCAGGACTAGCGGGGGGAAGCACAGATACGCAGTATTTT
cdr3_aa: CASSSGLAGGSTDTQYF

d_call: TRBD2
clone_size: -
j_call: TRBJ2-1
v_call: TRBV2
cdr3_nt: TGTGCCAGCAGTCCACTAGCGAACTCCTACAATGAGCAGTTCTTC
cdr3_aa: CASSPLANSYNEQFF

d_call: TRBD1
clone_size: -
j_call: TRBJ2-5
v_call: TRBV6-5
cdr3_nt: TGTGCCAGCAGGACGCCAGGGGGTCAAGAGACCCAGTACTTC
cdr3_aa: CASRTPGGQETQYF

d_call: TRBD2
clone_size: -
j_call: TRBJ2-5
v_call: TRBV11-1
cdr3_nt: TGTGCCAGCAGCTTGAATAGCGGGAATGGGGGTTGGGAGACCCAGTACTTC
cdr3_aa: CASSLNSGNGGWETQYF

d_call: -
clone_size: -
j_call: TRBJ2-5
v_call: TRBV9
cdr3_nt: TGTGCCAGCTCCCAAGCGGGTCAAGAGACCCAGTACTTC
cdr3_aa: CASSQAGQETQYF

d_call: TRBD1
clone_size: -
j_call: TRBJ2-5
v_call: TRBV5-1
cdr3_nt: TGCGCCAGCAGCTTGGGGACAGGGCTGGAGGAGACCCAGTACTTC
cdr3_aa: CASSLGTGLEETQYF

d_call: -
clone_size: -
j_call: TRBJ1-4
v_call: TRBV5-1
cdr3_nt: TGCGCCAGCAGCTTGTTGCAGGGAGGAGGTGAAAAACTGTTTTTT
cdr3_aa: CASSLLQGGGEKLFF

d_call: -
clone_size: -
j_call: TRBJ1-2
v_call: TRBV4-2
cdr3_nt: TGTGCCAGCAGCCAAGAGACAGGTGAACACTATGGCTACACCTTC
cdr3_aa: CASSQETGEHYGYTF

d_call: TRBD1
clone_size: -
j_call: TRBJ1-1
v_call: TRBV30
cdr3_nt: TGTGCCTGGGCCGGGACAGGGGGCGGGTTTGCTACGAACACTGAAGCTTTCTTT
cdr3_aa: CAWAGTGGGFATNTEAFF

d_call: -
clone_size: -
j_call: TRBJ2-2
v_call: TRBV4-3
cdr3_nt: TGCGCCAGCAGCCAAGACAGGGCGGTGGCCGGGGAGCTGTTTTTT
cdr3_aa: CASSQDRAVAGELFF

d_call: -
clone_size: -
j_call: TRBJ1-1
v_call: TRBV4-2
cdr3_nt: TGTGCCAGCAGCCAAGTTCGGAAGGGGCCTAAGACTGAAGCTTTCTTT
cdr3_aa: CASSQVRKGPKTEAFF

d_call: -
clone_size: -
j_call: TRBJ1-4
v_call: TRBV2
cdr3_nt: TGTGCCAGCAGGCGGAAGGGAGTGGTGAATGAAAAACTGTTTTTT
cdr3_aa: CASRRKGVVNEKLFF

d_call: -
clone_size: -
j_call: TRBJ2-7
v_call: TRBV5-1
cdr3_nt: TGCGCCAGCAGCTCCCGCTACGAGCAGTACTTC
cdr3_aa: CASSSRYEQYF

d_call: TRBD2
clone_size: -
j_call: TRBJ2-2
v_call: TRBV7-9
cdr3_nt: TGTGCCAGCAGCTGGGCTAGCGGAACCGACACCGGGGAGCTGTTTTTT
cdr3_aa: CASSWASGTDTGELFF

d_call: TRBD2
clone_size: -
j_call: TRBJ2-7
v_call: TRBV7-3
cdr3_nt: TGTGCCAGCAGCTCTCCTAGCGGAAGCTCCTACGAGCAGTACTTC
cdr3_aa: CASSSPSGSSYEQYF